This entry lists 23 T cell receptor beta chains sequenced from one sample in a study of shared clonotypes between healthy human individuals. TCRdb's table, derived via immunoSEQ multiplex PCR, lists solely in-frame clones and lacks some. Among about 190,000 clones listed, over 50% were seen once. Source material: memory CD4+ T cells sorted from blood. Subset described: CD45RA-negative fraction. The origin of the receptors is a man in his thirties or forties in good health.

The chain is built from TRBV28 and TRBJ1-1, with 9 bases identical to TRBD1. CDR3 length: 15 amino acids. Germline V gene lookup returns CDR1 MDHEN and CDR2 SYDVKM. V was clipped by 8 bases and J by 4 bases; unmatched bases: 11. CDR3 sequence reads: CASGGQGLRGTEAFF. The CDR3 DNA reads TGTGCCAGCGGGGGACAGGGCCTGAGAGGCACTGAAGCTTTCTTT.

V is TRBV10-3 and J is TRBJ2-1; D is perhaps TRBD2 (5 bases). Germline V gene lookup returns CDR1 ENHRY and CDR2 SYGVKD. Trimming stripped 4 bases from V and 4 bases from J, with 17 bases between. The CDR3 is 16 amino acids. CDR3 nucleotide sequence: TGTGCCATCAGTGGAAGTTCGAGCGGCACATACAATGAGCAGTTCTTC. Its protein product is CAISGSSSGTYNEQFF.

The DNA for the CDR3 is TGTGCCAGCAGTTTAATTCCCCCGGGACAGGCCTATGGCTACACCTTC. This translates into CASSLIPPGQAYGYTF. V and J are TRBV27 and TRBJ1-2; 8 positions match TRBD1. The V gene's germline CDR1 is MNHEY and CDR2 SMNVEV (reference sequence). The CDR3 sequence is 16 residues long. V trimming: 2 bases; J trimming: 4 bases; junction bases outside the gene matches: 9.

The CDR3 nucleotides read TGTGCCAGCACCCCGGGGTTACTTTCGGGGGAGCTGTTTTTT. Amino acids: CASTPGLLSGELFF. The rearrangement links TRBV7-2 to TRBJ2-2; maybe TRBD2 (5 bases). This CDR3 is 14 amino acids long. The germline gives CDR1 SGHTA, CDR2 FQGNSA. V was pared by 7 bases and J by 8 bases, with 17 bases between.

The V gene is TRBV5-1, the J gene TRBJ2-5; perhaps TRBD2 as D (7 bases). Germline loops: CDR1 SGHRS, CDR2 YFSETQ. V was pared by 3 bases and J by 5 bases, with 17 bases between. This CDR3 has 15 residues. This chain's CDR3 is CASSSTPGGVETQYF. CDR3 nucleotides: TGCGCCAGCAGCTCGACCCCGGGGGGCGTGGAGACCCAGTACTTC.

This chain connects TRBV28 to TRBJ2-2; D remains unclear. The CDR3 runs to 12 residues. V was shortened by 3 bases and J by 7 bases, with 6 bases between the two germline ends. Germline loops: CDR1 MDHEN, CDR2 SYDVKM. The CDR3 here is CASSFSGGELFF. DNA of the CDR3: TGTGCCAGCAGTTTCTCGGGCGGGGAGCTGTTTTTT.

The CDR3 spells CASSLELAGGTDTQYF. For the CDR3, the DNA is TGTGCCAGCAGCTTAGAACTAGCGGGAGGAACAGATACGCAGTATTTT. The V call is TRBV7-9, the J call TRBJ2-3, with 12 bases aligning to TRBD2. Unmatched junction bases numbered 2, after V lost 1 base and J lost 3 bases. The CDR3 is made up of 16 amino acids. Germline V gene lookup returns CDR1 SEHNR and CDR2 FQNEAQ (reference sequence).

The J gene is TRBJ2-7, the V gene TRBV2, with D possibly matching TRBD2 (6 bases). The length of the CDR3 is 13 residues. Deletions cut 6 bases from V and 9 bases from J, with 18 bases between. CDR1 is SNHLY, CDR2 FYNNEI, per germline. The CDR3 is CASSGTAGVWQYF. The DNA of the CDR3 is TGTGCCAGCAGCGGGACTGCCGGGGTGTGGCAGTACTTC.

The chain has TRBV7-8 and TRBJ2-7, with D possibly matching TRBD1 (5 bases). V gave up 1 base and J gave up 2 bases, with 6 bases separating them. Germline CDR1 SGHVS, CDR2 FQNEAQ. This CDR3 is 13 amino acids long. Here the CDR3 reads CASSLGQPYEQYF. Written as DNA, the CDR3 is TGTGCCAGCAGCTTAGGACAGCCCTACGAGCAGTACTTC.

The chain employs TRBV7-9 and TRBJ2-7; D gene uncertain. The CDR3 spans 16 residues. CDR1 is SEHNR, CDR2 FQNEAQ, per germline (reference sequence). The ends were cut back, 4 bases at V and 3 bases at J, with 19 bases in the middle. CDR3 in DNA: TGTGCCAGCAGCTCCTCCGTATCGAGGTTGAACTACGAGCAGTACTTC. This codes for CASSSSVSRLNYEQYF. The whole variable domain, filled in from reference TRBV7-9 and TRBJ2-7, reads DTGVSQNPRHKITKRGQNVTFRCDPISEHNRLYWYRQTLGQGPEFLTYFQNEAQLEKSRLLSDRFSAERPKGSFSTLEIQRTEQGDSAMYLCASSSSVSRLNYEQYFGPGTRLTVT.

This clone was counted only a few times. V gene TRBV9 combines with J gene TRBJ2-5, with D perhaps matching TRBD1 or TRBD2 (5 bases each). The V end was cut by 2 bases, the J end by 5 bases, with 13 bases between. There are 14 residues in the CDR3. Germline assignment: CDR1 SGDLS and CDR2 YYNGEE. Written as DNA, the CDR3 is TGTGCCAGCAGCGTCGGGGCCTGGGGGGAGACCCAGTACTTC. Translating it yields CASSVGAWGETQYF.

The genes are TRBV5-1 and TRBJ2-1; 9 bases agree with TRBD2. This CDR3 contains 19 residues. With 7 bases clipped from V and 1 base from J, the junction kept 18 bases outside the gene matches. The germline CDR1 and CDR2 sequences are SGHRS and YFSETQ. CDR3 bases: TGCGCCAGCCGTCCAGGCAGTGGTAGCGGGAGCCCTTCCTACAATGAGCAGTTCTTC. This gives the protein CASRPGSGSGSPSYNEQFF.

This clone has ten or more counts. This chain joins TRBV7-2 and TRBJ1-2, with D tentatively TRBD1 (6 bases). Trimming took off 5 bases at V and 4 bases at J, with 17 bases between the two ends. Germline assignment: CDR1 SGHTA and CDR2 FQGNSA. The CDR3 totals 15 residues. The CDR3 DNA reads as TGTGCCAGCAGCCCCATGAGTGGGGGCCCCTATGGCTACACCTTC. Its translation: CASSPMSGGPYGYTF.

This rearrangement joins TRBV15 to TRBJ2-7; tentatively, D is TRBD1 or TRBD2 (6 bases each). The CDR3 extends over 18 amino acids. The germline CDR1 and CDR2 sequences are LNHNV and YYDKDF (reference sequence). The V end was cut by 5 bases, the J end by 2 bases, with 25 bases between. CDR3 in DNA: TGTGCCACCAGCCCAACCCTTCTCTGGGAGGACAGTCCCTACGAGCAGTACTTC. Its protein is CATSPTLLWEDSPYEQYF.

This chain uses TRBV7-2 with TRBJ1-4; perhaps TRBD1 as D (5 bases). Germline CDR1 and CDR2: SGHTA and FQGNSA. Trimming shortened V by 1 base and J by 11 bases, and 20 bases separated the two germline ends. There are 16 residues in the CDR3. The CDR3 coding sequence is TGTGCCAGCAGCTTAGGAGCCGGGGCCAAGGCTGGGAAACTGTTTTTT. Amino acid sequence: CASSLGAGAKAGKLFF.

This clone was detected a few times. The chain links TRBV4-3 to TRBJ1-3; D gene uncertain. The CDR3 is 14 amino acids. Germline V gene sequence: CDR1 LGHNA, CDR2 YSLEER. The V end lost 5 bases, the J end lost 2 bases, and 10 bases lay between the germline ends. CDR3 nucleotide sequence: TGCGCCAGCAGCTCCGGGGAACCTGGAAACACCATATATTTT. Its translation is CASSSGEPGNTIYF.

The chain joins TRBV5-1 to TRBJ2-5; D gene ambiguous. The germline V gene has CDR1 SGHRS and CDR2 YFSETQ. The CDR3 runs 15 residues. V gave up 5 bases and J gave up 5 bases, with 19 bases separating them. The CDR3 nucleotides are TGCGCCAGCAGTCCGCTGCTGGAGCAGGAGGAGACCCAGTACTTC. As protein: CASSPLLEQEETQYF.

The chain combines TRBV7-3 with TRBJ2-3, with D maybe TRBD2 (6 bases). The CDR3 has 15 residues. Germline-derived CDR1 and CDR2 are SGHTA and FQGTGA. V was pared by 0 bases and J by 6 bases, with 13 bases between. DNA for the CDR3: TGTGCCAGCAGCTTAACGGAGGGTAGCTGGGATACGCAGTATTTT. Its protein product is CASSLTEGSWDTQYF.

The gene calls are TRBV5-5 and TRBJ2-1; D unclear. With 0 bases removed from V and 0 bases from J, the gap between germline ends came to 7 bases. Germline V gene sequence: CDR1 SGHKS, CDR2 YYEKEE (reference sequence). The CDR3 length is 15 residues. CDR3: CASSLGSGSYNEQFF. In DNA, the CDR3 is TGTGCCAGCAGCTTGGGCTCCGGCTCCTACAATGAGCAGTTCTTC.

The chain employs TRBV28 and TRBJ1-2; 7 nucleotides align to TRBD1. The CDR3 is 13 residues long. Looked up from germline, CDR1 is MDHEN and CDR2 is SYDVKM. V trimming: 6 bases; J trimming: 4 bases; junction bases outside the gene matches: 5. CDR3 sequence reads: CASSRQGRYGYTF. In DNA form, the CDR3 reads TGTGCCAGCAGCCGACAGGGTCGCTATGGCTACACCTTC.

The genes are TRBV5-1 and TRBJ2-1, with 12 positions matching TRBD2. Trimming removed 4 bases from V and 4 bases from J; junction bases left unmatched: 15. The CDR3 has 19 residues. Germline CDR1 reads SGHRS; CDR2 reads YFSETQ. CDR3 in DNA: TGCGCCAGCAGCGGGAAGGGGGCGTTTGGGACTAGCGGGTACAATGAGCAGTTCTTC. This encodes CASSGKGAFGTSGYNEQFF.

The rearrangement uses TRBV27 and TRBJ1-3; D gene unclear. The CDR3 totals 14 residues. V was trimmed by 2 bases and J by 9 bases, leaving 14 bases between them. Per germline, CDR1 MNHEY and CDR2 SMNVEV (reference sequence). The CDR3 region has the DNA TGTGCCAGCAGTTTAGAGGCAACTCGCGGCACCATATATTTT. It yields the protein CASSLEATRGTIYF.

V and J are TRBV10-1 and TRBJ2-1; D might be TRBD1 or TRBD2, each matching 5 bases. V lost 0 bases to trimming and J lost 8 bases, with 14 bases between them. The CDR3 contains 15 residues. Germline CDR1 and CDR2: WNHNN and SYGVQD (reference sequence). CDR3 DNA: TGCGCCAGCAGTGAGTCCTTAAAGGGACCCCATGAGCAGTTCTTC. The encoded protein is CASSESLKGPHEQFF.